In this sample, the clone carrying this T cell receptor beta chain turned up a few times. A Clinical Activity Score of at least 3, a NOSPECS grade of at least 4 and a duration under 3 months were recorded in the ophthalmopathy patients. The CDR3 has 14 residues. Per the germline V gene, CDR1 is DFQATT and CDR2 is SNEGSKA (reference sequence). The V end lost 4 bases, the J end lost 4 bases, and 16 bases lay between the germline ends. This sample was taken from a study of T cells in Graves' hyperthyroidism and ophthalmopathy. Authors of the study amplified TCR beta CDR3 regions from RNA transcripts. First-round RT-PCR of the TCR CDR3 relied on the HTBI primer set. TCRdb re-derived calls from the multiplex PCR reads in MiXCR, one entry per CDR3 protein. The profile shows approximately 530,000 distinct CDR3 sequences, 15% to 20% of them singletons.

This chain connects TRBV20-1 to TRBJ2-5, with D possibly matching TRBD1 (5 bases). This receptor was obtained from a man aged 40-49 years with Graves' ophthalmopathy. Sequenced material: blood. CDR3 DNA sequence: TGCAGTGCTATAAGTCCAAGGGGCAGAGAGACCCAGTACTTC. The encoded protein is CSAISPRGRETQYF.